This is a list of T cell receptor beta chains from one sample in a study of cytomegalovirus exposure and HLA in healthy donors. Assay used: immunoSEQ multiplex PCR; TCRdb lists only in-frame clones, some missing. The sample has about 55,000 clones; 82% are singletons. Sequenced sample: PBMCs. The receptors come from a man aged 30-40 years in good health and CMV-seronegative. CDR3s include the opening cysteine and the closing phenylalanine or tryptophan. Fields, in order: J gene, D gene, clone size, V gene, CDR3 DNA, CDR3 protein. The D gene is left open where the match is weak. Size is omitted from some rows. Given values are once, few, many or a class for expanded clones.

J: TRBJ2-6
D: TRBD1
size: NA
V: TRBV11-3
DNA: TGTGCCAGCACCCCCCGGGACAGGTCAAACTCTGGGGCCAACGTCCTGACTTTC
CDR3: CASTPRDRSNSGANVLTF

J: TRBJ1-5
D: NA
size: NA
V: TRBV7-2
DNA: TGTGCCAGCAGCCCCGTCGGATCAGGACAGCCCCAGCATTTT
CDR3: CASSPVGSGQPQHF

J: TRBJ2-3
D: TRBD1
size: NA
V: TRBV7-9
DNA: TGTGCCAGCAGCTTATCCGGGACAGGCACAGATACGCAGTATTTT
CDR3: CASSLSGTGTDTQYF

J: TRBJ2-5
D: TRBD2
size: NA
V: TRBV7-9
DNA: TGTGCCAGCAGCCCTTGGACTAGCGGGGGGGAAGAGACCCAGTACTTC
CDR3: CASSPWTSGGEETQYF

J: TRBJ2-2
D: TRBD1
size: NA
V: TRBV15
DNA: TGTGCCACCAGCCCCCGGGACAGGGGCTCCGGGGAGCTGTTTTTT
CDR3: CATSPRDRGSGELFF

J: TRBJ1-2
D: NA
size: NA
V: TRBV9
DNA: TGTGCCAGCAGCCCGGACTTTTACCCTGACTATGGCTACACCTTC
CDR3: CASSPDFYPDYGYTF

J: TRBJ1-4
D: TRBD1
size: NA
V: TRBV30
DNA: TGTGCCTGGAGGAAACAGGGGGCTAATGAAAAACTGTTTTTT
CDR3: CAWRKQGANEKLFF

J: TRBJ1-6
D: TRBD1
size: few
V: TRBV7-8
DNA: TGTGCCAGCAGCGCCGGACAGGGGAGGCGAGATTCACCCCTCCACTTT
CDR3: CASSAGQGRRDSPLHF

J: TRBJ2-7
D: TRBD1
size: NA
V: TRBV29-1
DNA: TGCAGCGTTGAGGTGACGGGGACAGGCCAGTACTTC
CDR3: CSVEVTGTGQYF

J: TRBJ1-2
D: NA
size: NA
V: TRBV10-1
DNA: TGCGCCAGCAGTGCTTCGGCGGCCGATGGCTACACCTTC
CDR3: CASSASAADGYTF

J: TRBJ2-7
D: TRBD1
size: NA
V: TRBV5-1
DNA: TGCGCCAGCAGCCGCCAGACCGGACAGGGCAACTACGAGCAGTACTTC
CDR3: CASSRQTGQGNYEQYF

J: TRBJ2-3
D: NA
size: NA
V: TRBV4-1
DNA: TGCGCCAGCAGCCAAGTGGGGGGAAGGTTGGAGTTGTATTTT
CDR3: CASSQVGGRLELYF

J: TRBJ2-1
D: NA
size: NA
V: TRBV2
DNA: TGTGCCAGCAGAAACCTCCGGGACATAAAAACGCATGAGCAGTTCTTC
CDR3: CASRNLRDIKTHEQFF

J: TRBJ1-4
D: TRBD1
size: NA
V: TRBV15
DNA: TGTGCCACCAGCCCTGACAGGGGGCACAATGAAAAACTGTTTTTT
CDR3: CATSPDRGHNEKLFF

J: TRBJ1-1
D: NA
size: once
V: TRBV19
DNA: TGTGCCAGTAGACCCGGGACACCGAACACTGAAGCTTTCTTT
CDR3: CASRPGTPNTEAFF

J: TRBJ2-5
D: TRBD2
size: NA
V: TRBV5-1
DNA: TGCGCCAGCAGCTTGGCGGGGGGGGCGGAGACCCAGTACTTC
CDR3: CASSLAGGAETQYF

J: TRBJ2-5
D: TRBD1
size: NA
V: TRBV6-5
DNA: TGTGCCAGCAGTTACCCAGGGACAGGGGGTGAGACCCAGTACTTC
CDR3: CASSYPGTGGETQYF

J: TRBJ2-7
D: TRBD1
size: NA
V: TRBV4-2
DNA: TGTGCCAGCAGCCAAGTTGTGGGGGCAGGGGGCCAATACTTC
CDR3: CASSQVVGAGGQYF

J: TRBJ1-3
D: TRBD1
size: NA
V: TRBV5-4
DNA: TGTGCCAGCAGCCGGGACAGTTGGGCCTTGTCTGGAAACACCATATATTTT
CDR3: CASSRDSWALSGNTIYF

J: TRBJ2-2
D: NA
size: NA
V: TRBV7-9
DNA: TGTGCCAGCAGCCCTTCTCATAGCCTTCGGGAGCTGTTTTTT
CDR3: CASSPSHSLRELFF

J: TRBJ1-1
D: NA
size: NA
V: TRBV6-5
DNA: TGTGCCAGCAGTTACTCCGGGACTCCGAACACTGAAGCTTTCTTT
CDR3: CASSYSGTPNTEAFF

J: TRBJ2-7
D: NA
size: NA
V: TRBV2
DNA: TGTGCCAGCGCGGGCTTGGGGAGCTACGAGCAGTACTTC
CDR3: CASAGLGSYEQYF

J: TRBJ1-1
D: NA
size: NA
V: TRBV6-5
DNA: TGTGCCAGCAGTTATGGGCACCGAGACACTGAAGCTTTCTTT
CDR3: CASSYGHRDTEAFF

J: TRBJ2-7
D: NA
size: NA
V: TRBV5-1
DNA: TGCGCCAGCAGCTTGGCTGGGCAGGGTCCCCCCCACGAGCAGTACTTC
CDR3: CASSLAGQGPPHEQYF

J: TRBJ1-1
D: NA
size: NA
V: TRBV7-9
DNA: TGTGCCAGCAGCTCCCGACAGGACAACACTGAAGCTTTCTTT
CDR3: CASSSRQDNTEAFF

J: TRBJ2-3
D: TRBD2
size: NA
V: TRBV27
DNA: TGTGCCAGCAGTCTCCCGGGGGGGGCGGGGGGCTTGCAGTATTTT
CDR3: CASSLPGGAGGLQYF

J: TRBJ1-2
D: TRBD1
size: NA
V: TRBV5-1
DNA: TGCGCCAGCAGCTTTGGGGACAGGGGAGCTTACTATGGCTACACCTTC
CDR3: CASSFGDRGAYYGYTF

J: TRBJ1-3
D: NA
size: NA
V: TRBV6-6
DNA: TGTGCCAGCAGTTACTCAGGGGGTGGAAACACCATATATTTT
CDR3: CASSYSGGGNTIYF

J: TRBJ1-5
D: NA
size: NA
V: TRBV5-1
DNA: TGCGCCAGCAGCTTTACCGCAGGGAGCAATCAGCCCCAGCATTTT
CDR3: CASSFTAGSNQPQHF

J: TRBJ2-7
D: TRBD1
size: NA
V: TRBV19
DNA: TGTGCCAGTGCCGGGAACAGGGGGTACGAGCAGTACTTC
CDR3: CASAGNRGYEQYF

J: TRBJ2-1
D: TRBD2
size: once
V: TRBV13
DNA: TGTGCCAGCAGCATTAGGGTAGCGGGAGTCACCGATCCGGACTACAATGAGCAGTTCTTC
CDR3: CASSIRVAGVTDPDYNEQFF

J: TRBJ2-1
D: TRBD2
size: NA
V: TRBV29-1
DNA: TGCAGCGTACAGGGCGGGAGGGGGTCCCAAAGTAGGAATGAGCAGTTCTTC
CDR3: CSVQGGRGSQSRNEQFF

J: TRBJ1-5
D: NA
size: NA
V: TRBV27
DNA: TGTGCCAGCAGTTTGTTTGGAGCTAGCAATCAGCCCCAGCATTTT
CDR3: CASSLFGASNQPQHF

J: TRBJ2-1
D: TRBD2
size: NA
V: TRBV19
DNA: TGTGCCAGTAGCGCGAGGACTAGCGGCGCCGTCTACAATGAGCAGTTCTTC
CDR3: CASSARTSGAVYNEQFF